These 10 T cell receptor beta chains came from one sample sequenced in a study of T-cell memory formation after mild COVID-19 (dated by TCRdb to 2020 to 2022). The library was produced with 5' RACE. The run used an Illumina NovaSeq 6000. TCRdb trimmed the raw reads at Q25, called clones with MiXCR and kept productive beta chains. Each CDR3 protein appears once, grouped with its most common genes and DNA. Counted in this sample were hundreds of thousands of distinct CDR3 sequences; about 20% of them appeared once. The top ten hold approximately 13% of the sample. The sequencing sample was made of PBMCs or a T cell subset sorted from them (not recorded which). These receptor sequences come from an adult woman who had mild COVID-19 (a few samples of this study predate the infection). The sample titles of this study are shuffled in the database, so cell type and time point are left out; the donor was told from shared clones.

The chain links TRBV27 to TRBJ2-7, with D unclear. CDR1 and CDR2 (germline): MNHEY, SMNVEV (reference sequence). V lost 5 bases to trimming and J lost 1 base, with 9 bases between them. This CDR3 has 13 amino acids. CDR3 nucleotide sequence: TGTGCCAGCAGTCAATTTGGGTCCTACGAGCAGTACTTC. Its protein is CASSQFGSYEQYF.

The rearrangement uses TRBV5-6 and TRBJ2-3, with D uncertain. Trimming took off 1 base at V and 4 bases at J, with 19 bases between the two ends. Germline V gene lookup returns CDR1 SGHDT and CDR2 YYEEEE. The CDR3 contains 17 residues. The CDR3 is CASSLFPPRASADTQYF. Written as DNA, the CDR3 is TGTGCCAGCAGCTTGTTCCCCCCCCGGGCGTCCGCAGATACGCAGTATTTT.

The J gene is TRBJ2-5, the V gene TRBV11-2; possibly TRBD1 or TRBD2 for D (5 bases each). Germline V lookup: CDR1 SGHAT, CDR2 FQNNGV. The CDR3 runs to 13 residues. V was shortened by 5 bases and J by 2 bases, with 9 bases between the two germline ends. The CDR3 loop reads CASSEGRQETQYF. In DNA form, the CDR3 reads TGTGCCAGCAGCGAGGGGCGGCAAGAGACCCAGTACTTC.

This clonotype turned up a few times. The V call is TRBV5-1, the J call TRBJ2-5, with TRBD2 identical over 10 bases. J lost 2 bases, V lost 4 bases, and 5 bases had no gene match. This CDR3 has 15 residues. Germline V CDR1 and CDR2: SGHRS, YFSETQ. CDR3 coding DNA: TGCGCCAGCAGCGATCCTAGCGGGGGTCAAGAGACCCAGTACTTC. It encodes CASSDPSGGQETQYF.

This clonotype was found a few times. V and J are TRBV4-3 and TRBJ2-3, with TRBD2 identical over 10 bases. This CDR3 is 14 amino acids long. Germline CDR1 LGHNA, CDR2 YSLEER. After removal of 4 bases from V and 5 bases from J, the junction contained 3 bases not matched to a gene. The CDR3 loop reads CASSPGLAIDTQYF. Here the CDR3 DNA reads TGCGCCAGCAGCCCGGGACTAGCGATAGATACGCAGTATTTT.

This chain joins TRBV6-5 and TRBJ1-6; 8 bases line up with TRBD1. The germline V gene has CDR1 MNHEY and CDR2 SVGAGI. The J segment lost 7 bases and the V segment lost 5 bases, leaving 7 bases of the junction unmatched. The CDR3 runs 15 residues. The CDR3: CASSPSGTGNSPLHF. CDR3 DNA: TGTGCCAGCAGTCCTTCCGGGACAGGCAATTCACCCCTCCACTTT.

V gene TRBV24-1 combines with J gene TRBJ1-1, with 9 bases matching TRBD1. Unmatched junction bases numbered 0, after V lost 7 bases and J lost 1 base. Germline V gene lookup returns CDR1 KGHDR and CDR2 SFDVKD. The length of the CDR3 is 13 residues. The CDR3 region is CATRGQGNTEAFF. The CDR3 DNA is TGTGCCACCAGGGGACAGGGGAACACTGAAGCTTTCTTT.

This clonotype was observed a few times. The rearrangement uses TRBV12-3 or TRBV12-4 and TRBJ1-4; D is unclear. The CDR3 has 12 amino acids. V lost 2 bases, J lost 7 bases, and 5 bases lay in between. In nucleotides, the CDR3 is TGTGCCAGCAGTTTATGGGGTGAAAAACTGTTTTTT. Protein product: CASSLWGEKLFF.

This clonotype was observed a handful of times. The V and J genes are TRBV12-3 or TRBV12-4 and TRBJ2-3; 9 bases are shared with TRBD2. The CDR3 extends over 16 amino acids. Trimming took 6 bases from V and 2 from J; bases not matched to a gene: 9. The CDR3 nucleotides are TGTGCCAGCAGCCCGAGGGCGGGAGGGGCCACAGATACGCAGTATTTT. Translation gives CASSPRAGGATDTQYF.

This chain uses TRBV29-1 with TRBJ1-2; 7 bases are shared with TRBD1. With 6 bases clipped from V and 0 bases from J, the junction kept 4 bases outside the gene matches. This CDR3 region has 13 residues. The germline gives CDR1 SQVTM, CDR2 ANQGSEA. CDR3 DNA: TGCAGCGTAGCGACAGGGTCTAACTATGGCTACACCTTC. It codes for CSVATGSNYGYTF.